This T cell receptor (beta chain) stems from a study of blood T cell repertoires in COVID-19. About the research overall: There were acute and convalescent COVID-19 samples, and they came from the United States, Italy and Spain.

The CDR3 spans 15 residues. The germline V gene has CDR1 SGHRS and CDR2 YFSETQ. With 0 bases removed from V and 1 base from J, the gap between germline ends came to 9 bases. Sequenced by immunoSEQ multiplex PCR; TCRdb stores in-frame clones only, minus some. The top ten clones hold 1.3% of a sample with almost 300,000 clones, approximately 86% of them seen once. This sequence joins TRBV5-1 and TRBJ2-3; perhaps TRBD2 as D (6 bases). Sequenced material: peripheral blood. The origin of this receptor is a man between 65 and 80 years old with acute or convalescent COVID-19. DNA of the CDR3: TGCGCCAGCAGCTTGGACGGGGGAGGCACAGATACGCAGTATTTT. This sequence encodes CASSLDGGGTDTQYF.